This T cell receptor (beta chain) appears in the sequencing data of a study of tumor and adjacent non-tumor tissue in lung cancer (dated by TCRdb to the late 2010s). For the study in its entirety: Of the cohort, about 11 patients had adenocarcinoma, 2 had squamous cell carcinoma and 1 had small cell lung cancer. For each patient, one tumor sample and one normal lung sample were taken, giving under 35 paired specimens that underwent TCRbeta CDR3 sequencing. The 15 or so patients were aged about 31 to 85 years, included around ten men and 5 women, and had TNM stage I to III disease. Using bulk TCRbeta repertoires from some 16 lung cancer patients, the study set lung tumor tissue side by side with matched distant non-tumor lung tissue. Sequencing generated a total of more than 95,000,000 productive TCRbeta reads, averaging approximately 4 million reads per sample.

Comment on this clonotype: Its specific antigen is unknown. The junction does not match germline at one end; this may be a read error.

The germline V gene (reference sequence) supplies CDR1 SGHKS and CDR2 YYEKEE. The CDR3 covers 13 residues, taking in both the cysteine and the phenylalanine. The entry retains the CDR3 DNA only, 39 bases that are in frame from base 1. What the authors observed across the whole study: In normal lung, the top 100 clones accounted for a significantly larger cumulative share of the repertoire than in tumor tissue. TCR diversity was significantly higher in younger patients, and greater tumor TCR diversity was associated with shorter overall survival and shorter disease-free survival. The methods do not name the sequencing platform or mention unique molecular identifiers. TCR diversity (inverse Simpson) was significantly higher in tumor than in normal lung tissue (431.37 vs 166.20, P = 0.0075, Mann-Whitney U test). Only around 16 patients were in the cohort, and the authors stated that larger samples and more detailed clinical data are needed. Peripheral blood was not sequenced, so blood TCRbeta repertoires were not examined in the lung cancer patients of the study.

Library preparation employed multiplex PCR. TCRdb records Illumina HiSeq 2500 as the sequencer. TCRbeta libraries were constructed through three rounds of nested PCR with primers (Table S4) according to protocols modified from ARM-PCR. PCR products of 200-500 bp were gel-excised and purified with the QIAquick gel extraction kit before sequencing. In the authors' own workflow: Reads were cleaned using Trimmomatic, were merged into complete CDR3 sequences using FLASH, and were assigned to V(D)J germline segments using MiTCR. Clonal diversity was computed as the inverse Simpson's index with VDJtools. In-frame sequences without a premature stop codon were defined as productive reads. Starting from the raw public reads, TCRdb applied fastp trimming at Q25, assembled clones with MiXCR and retained in-frame beta chains. CDR3 protein sequences are deduplicated, and each keeps its most common genes and DNA. TCRdb, rather than the study authors, made the V and J calls. Present in this sample are approximately 90,000 distinct CDR3 sequences, around 71% of which were seen just once. The ten largest clonotypes hold about 16% of the sample.

RNA was extracted from bulk unsorted tissue and checked for quality with a NanoDrop ND-1000 and an Agilent 2100. Newly diagnosed lung cancer patients without prior chemotherapy who had been admitted for thoracic surgery in China between August and November 2014 were enrolled as donors. Anyone who had undergone radiotherapy or chemotherapy before, or who had another cancer at the same time, was left out of the study. Pieces of surgical tissue measuring about 1-2.1 cm3 were kept in RNAlater solution and held at -80 degrees C until needed. The V and J segments used are TRBV5-5 and TRBJ1-2; the D gene is perhaps TRBD1, from 5 matching bases. The source is a man in his 60s with non-small cell lung cancer. The sample was lung tumor tissue. The CDR3 corresponds to CDSSTNGGIGYTF. The DNA reads TGTGACAGCAGCACGAATGGGGGAATCGGCTACACCTTC. The CDR3, completed at both ends by the reference TRBV5-5 and TRBJ1-2 genes, gives the full variable domain DAGVTQSPTHLIKTRGQQVTLRCSPISGHKSVSWYQQVLGQGPQFIFQYYEKEERGRGNFPDRFSARQFPNYSSELNVNALLLGDSALYLCDSSTNGGIGYTFGSGTRLTVV.